This T cell receptor (beta chain) emerged from a study of cytomegalovirus exposure and HLA in healthy donors. General study points: Presence/absence results assume similar sequencing depth per donor, which may not hold. When analyzed later, a missense DCLRE1C variant was found to be linked to TCR beta V- and J-gene trimming.

The CDR3 totals 15 residues. Trimming shortened V by 3 bases and J by 6 bases, and 16 bases separated the two germline ends. The germline V gene encodes CDR1 SGDLS and CDR2 YYNGEE. PCR employed 60 Vbeta and 13 Jbeta primers. Profiling relied on immunoSEQ multiplex PCR, and the TCRdb table lists in-frame clones only, not all of them. The sample lists over 90,000 clones, under 65% seen once, with under 4% in the top ten. This clone was picked up one time. Its specificity is not known. Sequenced: PBMCs. This TCR derives from a man between 60 and 75 years old in good health and CMV-seronegative. This sequence joins TRBV9 and TRBJ1-3, with D tentatively TRBD1 (6 bases). The CDR3 DNA sequence: TGTGCCAGCAGCGCAGTAGGGGGACACTCAAACACCATATATTTT. Its protein product is CASSAVGGHSNTIYF.